Below, 5 T cell receptor beta chains from the same sample are listed, as sequenced in a study of beta chain features in type 1 diabetes. Overall study findings and caveats: TCRB CDR3 length was moderately but significantly reduced in all four CD4+ subsets of Type 1 diabetes patients.

All of the isolated RNA was reverse transcribed, so expressed TCRB transcripts were sequenced. The data were produced by immunoSEQ multiplex PCR, yet TCRdb's version contains in-frame clones alone and is incomplete. The sample has approximately 730,000 clones, over 10% seen once. Their antigen targets remain unknown. The specimen sequenced was naive CD4+ T cells from blood. Source of these receptors: a man between 18 and 35 years old with type 1 diabetes.

The V call is TRBV6-5, the J call TRBJ1-6, with a tentative D call TRBD1 (6 bases). With 0 bases removed from V and 9 bases from J, the gap between germline ends came to 15 bases. Germline loops: CDR1 MNHEY, CDR2 SVGAGI. The CDR3 loop spans 16 amino acids. The CDR3, as DNA: TGTGCCAGCAGTTACTCGCCAGGGGACTTAGGTTCACCCCTCCACTTT. It is translated as CASSYSPGDLGSPLHF.

The V gene is TRBV7-8, the J gene TRBJ2-2; no firm D call. In germline, CDR1 is SGHVS, CDR2 FQNEAQ. This CDR3 spans 13 amino acids. Trimming removed 5 bases from V and 5 bases from J, with 9 bases in between. For the CDR3, the DNA is TGTGCCAGCAGCCCCGTGGCAACCGGGGAGCTGTTTTTT. This gives the protein CASSPVATGELFF. Full variable domain (outside the CDR3, taken from reference TRBV7-8 and TRBJ2-2): GAGVSQSPRYKVAKRGQDVALRCDPISGHVSLFWYQQALGQGPEFLTYFQNEAQLDKSGLPSDRFFAERPEGSVSTLKIQRTQQEDSAVYLCASSPVATGELFFGEGSRLTVL.

CDR3 region: CAWGYRGRNTIYF. The CDR3 nucleotides are TGTGCCTGGGGATATAGGGGGAGAAACACCATATATTTT. V is TRBV30 and J is TRBJ1-3, with D tentatively TRBD1 (6 bases). The germline V gene encodes CDR1 GTSNPN and CDR2 SVGIG (reference sequence). Trimming removed 5 bases from V and 5 bases from J, with 13 bases in between. The CDR3 has 13 residues.

This clone was recorded a few times. The chain couples TRBV19 to TRBJ2-7; the D call may be TRBD1 or TRBD2 (5 bases each). Deletions cut 4 bases from V and 2 bases from J, with 12 bases between. The germline CDR1 and CDR2 sequences are LNHDA and SQIVND (reference sequence). The CDR3 is 14 residues long. DNA of the CDR3: TGTGCCAGTAGTAGGCAGGGACCTACCTACGAGCAGTACTTC. The encoded protein is CASSRQGPTYEQYF.

This clone has just a few counts. The same CDR3 can be traced to other DNA sequences in this sample. Here the CDR3 reads CSVETGNYGYTF. In nucleotides, the CDR3 is TGCAGCGTTGAGACAGGGAATTATGGCTACACCTTC. The chain combines TRBV29-1 with TRBJ1-2, with 7 bases lining up with TRBD1. In germline, CDR1 is SQVTM, CDR2 ANQGSEA. The CDR3 totals 12 residues. Losses at the gene ends were 3 bases for V and 5 bases for J; bases not matched to a gene: 3.